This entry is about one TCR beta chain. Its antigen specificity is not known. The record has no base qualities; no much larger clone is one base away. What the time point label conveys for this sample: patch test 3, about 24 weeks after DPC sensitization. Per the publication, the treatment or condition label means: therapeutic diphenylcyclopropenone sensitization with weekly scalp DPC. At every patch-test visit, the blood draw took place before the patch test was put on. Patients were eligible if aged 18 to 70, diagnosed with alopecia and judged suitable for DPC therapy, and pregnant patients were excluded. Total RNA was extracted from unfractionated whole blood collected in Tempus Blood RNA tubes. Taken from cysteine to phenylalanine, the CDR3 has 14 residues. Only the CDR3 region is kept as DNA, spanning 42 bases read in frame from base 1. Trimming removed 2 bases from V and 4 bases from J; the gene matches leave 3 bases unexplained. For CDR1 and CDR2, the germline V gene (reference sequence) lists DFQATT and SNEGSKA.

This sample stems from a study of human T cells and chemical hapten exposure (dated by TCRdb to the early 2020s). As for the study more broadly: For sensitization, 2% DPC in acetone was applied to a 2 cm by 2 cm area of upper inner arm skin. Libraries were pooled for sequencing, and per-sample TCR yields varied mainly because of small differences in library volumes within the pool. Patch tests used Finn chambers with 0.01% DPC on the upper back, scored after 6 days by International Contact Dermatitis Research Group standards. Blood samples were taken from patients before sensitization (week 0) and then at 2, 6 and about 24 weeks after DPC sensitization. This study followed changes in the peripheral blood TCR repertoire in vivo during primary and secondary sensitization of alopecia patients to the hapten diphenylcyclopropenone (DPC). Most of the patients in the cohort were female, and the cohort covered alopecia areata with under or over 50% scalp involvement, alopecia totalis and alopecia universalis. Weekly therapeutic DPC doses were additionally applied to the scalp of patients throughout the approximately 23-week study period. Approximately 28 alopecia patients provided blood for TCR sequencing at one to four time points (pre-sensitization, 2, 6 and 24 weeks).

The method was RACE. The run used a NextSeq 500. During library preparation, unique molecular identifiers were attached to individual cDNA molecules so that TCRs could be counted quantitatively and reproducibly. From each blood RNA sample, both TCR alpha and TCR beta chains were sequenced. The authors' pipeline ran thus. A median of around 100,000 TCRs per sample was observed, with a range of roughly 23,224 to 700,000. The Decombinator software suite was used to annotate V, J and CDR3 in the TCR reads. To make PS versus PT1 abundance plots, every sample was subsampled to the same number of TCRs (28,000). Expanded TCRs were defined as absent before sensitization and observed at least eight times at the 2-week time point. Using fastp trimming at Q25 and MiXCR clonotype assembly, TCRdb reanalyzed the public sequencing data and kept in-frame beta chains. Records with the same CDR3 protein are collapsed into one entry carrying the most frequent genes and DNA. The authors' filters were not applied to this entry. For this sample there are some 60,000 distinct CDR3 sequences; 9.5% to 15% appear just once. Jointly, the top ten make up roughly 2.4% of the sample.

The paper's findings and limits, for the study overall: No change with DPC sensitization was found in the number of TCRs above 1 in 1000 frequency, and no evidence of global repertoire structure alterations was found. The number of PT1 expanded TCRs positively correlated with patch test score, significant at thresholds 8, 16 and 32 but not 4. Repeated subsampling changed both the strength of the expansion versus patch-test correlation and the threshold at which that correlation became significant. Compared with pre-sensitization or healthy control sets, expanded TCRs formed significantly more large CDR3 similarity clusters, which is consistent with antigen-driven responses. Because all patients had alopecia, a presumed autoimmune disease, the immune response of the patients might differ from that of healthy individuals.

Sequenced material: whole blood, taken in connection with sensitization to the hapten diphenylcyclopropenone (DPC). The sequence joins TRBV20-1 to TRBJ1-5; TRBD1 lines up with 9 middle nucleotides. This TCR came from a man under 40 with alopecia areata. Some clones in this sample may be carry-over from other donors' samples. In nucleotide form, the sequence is TGCAGTGCTAGACGCGGACAGGGGAATCAGCCCCAGCATTTT. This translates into CSARRGQGNQPQHF.